One and the same sample provided the 14 T cell receptor beta chains below, sequenced in a study of somatic mutations in cytotoxic T cells in rheumatoid arthritis. Here immunoSEQ multiplex PCR was the method, and the copy in TCRdb shows in-frame clones only, minus some. This table has 25,000 to 30,000 clones, about 87% appearing once. Sample: CD8+ T cells sorted from blood. The receptors here all came from an adult with rheumatoid arthritis.

This clone showed up just once. The CDR3 coding sequence is TGTGCCACCAGCCCAACTACCTACAATGAGCAGTTCTTC. The encoded protein is CATSPTTYNEQFF. The gene calls are TRBV15 and TRBJ2-1; unclear D gene. There are 13 residues in the CDR3. Germline lookup yields CDR1 LNHNV and CDR2 YYDKDF (reference sequence). V lost 5 bases and J 2 bases, leaving 7 bases between the germline ends.

The chain carries TRBV5-6 and TRBJ1-3; D uncertain. Germline V gives CDR1 SGHDT, CDR2 YYEEEE. The V end was cut by 0 bases, the J end by 3 bases, with 7 bases between. The CDR3 length is 14 residues. The CDR3 region is CASSLGNYGNTIYF. CDR3 coding DNA: TGTGCCAGCAGCTTGGGGAACTATGGAAACACCATATATTTT.

This chain joins TRBV4-2 and TRBJ1-2, with 7 bases aligning to TRBD1. Germline CDR1 is LGHNA and CDR2 is YNFKEQ. The ends lost 3 bases at V and 5 bases at J; junction bases unmatched: 0. The CDR3 has 12 residues. The DNA of the CDR3 is TGTGCCAGCAGCCAGACAGGGTATGGCTACACCTTC. Translation gives CASSQTGYGYTF.

The chain carries TRBV11-3 and TRBJ1-1, with D perhaps matching TRBD1 (6 bases). Germline CDR1 and CDR2: SGHNT and YENEEA. V shed 5 bases and J shed 8 bases, with 12 bases lying between them. The CDR3 length is 12 residues. The CDR3 DNA follows: TGTGCCAGCAGCACCCGGACAGCGGAAGCTTTCTTT. Residues: CASSTRTAEAFF.

This sequence joins TRBV28 and TRBJ1-2; no definite D call. V was cut by 2 bases and J by 2 bases, with 6 bases left in between. Germline CDR1 is MDHEN and CDR2 is SYDVKM. CDR3 length: 13 amino acids. In nucleotides, the CDR3 is TGTGCCAGCAGTTTAAGGAGAAACTATGGCTACACCTTC. As protein: CASSLRRNYGYTF.

The chain carries TRBV9 and TRBJ2-1; 9 bases are shared with TRBD1. Looked up from germline, CDR1 is SGDLS and CDR2 is YYNGEE. J was trimmed by 10 bases and V by 6 bases; bases with no gene match: 11. The CDR3 totals 14 residues. CDR3 in DNA: TGTGCCAGCACCGCTGGGGGGACAGGGAAGGAGCAGTTCTTC. Its translation: CASTAGGTGKEQFF.

This clone showed up just once. This rearrangement joins TRBV19 to TRBJ2-7; 7 nucleotides agree with TRBD1. The CDR3 contains 15 residues. Germline V gene sequence: CDR1 LNHDA, CDR2 SQIVND (reference sequence). V lost 5 bases to trimming and J lost 0 bases; unmatched junction nucleotides: 7. The CDR3 DNA follows: TGTGCCAGTAGTTTCTCGACAGGGTACTCCTACGAGCAGTACTTC. Protein product: CASSFSTGYSYEQYF.

The V and J genes are TRBV11-2 and TRBJ2-7; D remains unclear. Germline CDR1 SGHAT, CDR2 FQNNGV. V lost 5 bases to trimming and J lost 3 bases, with 11 bases between them. There are 13 residues in the CDR3. CDR3: CASSPTPSYEQYF. In DNA, the CDR3 is TGTGCCAGCAGCCCCACCCCCAGCTACGAGCAGTACTTC. The entire variable domain, with the rest obtained from reference TRBV11-2 and TRBJ2-7, is as follows: EAGVAQSPRYKIIEKRQSVAFWCNPISGHATLYWYQQILGQGPKLLIQFQNNGVVDDSQLPKDRFSAERLKGVDSTLKIQPAKLEDSAVYLCASSPTPSYEQYFGPGTRLTVT.

This chain uses TRBV4-1 with TRBJ1-1; 8 nucleotides agree with TRBD1. Germline CDR1 and CDR2: MGHRA and YSYEKL. V was clipped by 3 bases and J by 1 base; unmatched bases: 13. This CDR3 spans 18 amino acids. The CDR3 sequence: CASSQWTDRGSENTEAFF. CDR3 coding DNA: TGCGCCAGCAGCCAGTGGACCGACAGGGGAAGTGAGAACACTGAAGCTTTCTTT.

V and J are TRBV7-9 and TRBJ2-5; 8 nucleotides agree with TRBD1. Germline CDR1 and CDR2: SEHNR and FQNEAQ (reference sequence). The CDR3 is 15 residues long. The junction had 8 bases not matched to a gene; V was cut back by 3 bases and J by 5 bases. CDR3 coding DNA: TGTGCCAGCAGCTTTACGCAGGGGGCTTTGGAGACCCAGTACTTC. This encodes CASSFTQGALETQYF.

This clone was recorded only once. J is TRBJ2-7 and V is TRBV2; no clear D gene. Germline CDR1 is SNHLY and CDR2 is FYNNEI. CDR3 length equals 12 residues. Trimming stripped 9 bases from V and 2 bases from J, with 11 bases between. The chain's CDR3 is CARSFPTYEQYF. CDR3 bases: TGTGCCAGGTCTTTTCCGACCTACGAGCAGTACTTC.

CDR3 loop: CASTTGGLLYEQYF. The DNA for the CDR3 is TGTGCCAGCACCACGGGGGGCCTTCTCTACGAGCAGTACTTC. The rearrangement uses TRBV6-5 and TRBJ2-7, with D perhaps TRBD2 (7 bases). The CDR3 extends over 14 amino acids. With 7 bases removed from V and 3 bases from J, the gap between germline ends came to 16 bases. Germline CDR1 and CDR2: MNHEY and SVGAGI.

V gene TRBV19 combines with J gene TRBJ2-2, with 8 bases aligning to TRBD1. Germline V CDR1 and CDR2: LNHDA, SQIVND (reference sequence). This CDR3 comprises 13 residues. The J segment lost 5 bases and the V segment lost 6 bases, leaving 2 bases of the junction unmatched. The CDR3 here is CASRHRGTGELFF. In DNA form, the CDR3 reads TGTGCCAGTAGGCACAGGGGGACCGGGGAGCTGTTTTTT.

V is TRBV7-9 and J is TRBJ1-4, with no clear D. The CDR3 totals 17 residues. Germline V gene lookup returns CDR1 SEHNR and CDR2 FQNEAQ (reference sequence). V was trimmed by 2 bases and J by 7 bases, leaving 20 bases between them. The CDR3 region is CASSLSWAGQSIEKLFF. CDR3 nucleotide sequence: TGTGCCAGCAGCTTATCCTGGGCGGGCCAGAGCATTGAAAAACTGTTTTTT.